Below, 17 T cell receptor beta chains from the same sample are listed, as sequenced in a study of Ad26.COV2.S vaccination and SARS-CoV-2 variants. Sequenced by immunoSEQ multiplex PCR; TCRdb stores in-frame clones only, minus some. The sample lists hundreds of thousands of clones; 70% to 90% were seen once. Treatment denoted: some 20 received Ad26.COV2.S at low or high dose, single or two shots; about 5 received placebo; per-sample allocation not given. The samples date from day 63 after the first vaccine or placebo injection. The sample was peripheral blood, taken in a trial of Ad26.COV2.S vaccine versus placebo. The receptors shown here come from a person aged 18-65 years who received the Ad26.COV2.S COVID-19 vaccine or a placebo.

The V call is TRBV9, the J call TRBJ2-2, with 7 bases that match TRBD1. CDR1 is SGDLS, CDR2 YYNGEE, per germline. Unmatched junction bases numbered 2, after V lost 0 bases and J lost 0 bases. The CDR3 loop spans 16 amino acids. The DNA for the CDR3 is TGTGCCAGCAGCGTAGGCACAGGGGCGAACACCGGGGAGCTGTTTTTT. Its translation: CASSVGTGANTGELFF.

This clone appeared a single time. The rearrangement joins TRBV15 to TRBJ2-3; 9 nucleotides agree with TRBD2. The ends lost 2 bases at V and 1 base at J; junction bases unmatched: 7. This CDR3 comprises 17 residues. In germline, CDR1 is LNHNV, CDR2 YYDKDF (reference sequence). The CDR3 reads CATSRSGRTSGTDTQYF. The CDR3 nucleotides read TGTGCCACCAGCAGATCTGGTAGGACTAGCGGCACAGATACGCAGTATTTT.

This clone was recorded once. The genes are TRBV19 and TRBJ2-7; D is perhaps TRBD2 (6 bases). CDR3 length equals 16 residues. The ends were cut back, 4 bases at V and 4 bases at J, with 20 bases in the middle. Per germline, CDR1 LNHDA and CDR2 SQIVND (reference sequence). The CDR3 loop reads CASSKSDSGGPYEQYF. The CDR3 DNA sequence: TGTGCCAGTAGTAAGTCCGACAGCGGAGGGCCTTACGAGCAGTACTTC.

The chain's CDR3 is CASSEPGTGTSEQYF. CDR3 sequence (DNA): TGTGCCAGCAGTGAACCCGGGACAGGGACGAGTGAGCAGTACTTC. The chain uses TRBV2 and TRBJ2-7, with 9 bases that match TRBD1. In germline, CDR1 is SNHLY, CDR2 FYNNEI. There are 15 residues in the CDR3. Trimming at V came to 2 bases and at J to 7 bases, leaving 9 bases not matched to a gene.

The rearrangement links TRBV20-1 to TRBJ2-1, with TRBD2 matching over 7 bases. V was clipped by 5 bases and J by 13 bases; unmatched bases: 5. This CDR3 comprises 10 residues. Germline V gene lookup returns CDR1 DFQATT and CDR2 SNEGSKA (reference sequence). The CDR3 loop reads CSAYRTRQFF. In DNA, the CDR3 is TGCAGTGCTTACCGGACTAGACAGTTCTTC.

The chain uses TRBV6-1 and TRBJ2-7, with D tentatively TRBD1 (5 bases). The germline gives CDR1 MNHNS, CDR2 SASEGT. Trimming took off 2 bases at V and 2 bases at J, with 10 bases between the two ends. The CDR3 extends over 14 amino acids. The CDR3 region is CASSENLGPYEQYF. The CDR3 DNA reads as TGTGCCAGCAGTGAAAATTTGGGGCCCTACGAGCAGTACTTC.

Only a few counts were recorded for this clone. This sequence joins TRBV7-8 and TRBJ1-1; D unclear. V lost 1 base and J 11 bases, leaving 11 bases between the germline ends. The CDR3 is 12 residues long. Germline assignment: CDR1 SGHVS and CDR2 FQNEAQ. As DNA, the CDR3 is TGTGCCAGCAGCTTAGAGCGGAACTTGGCTTTCTTT. Its protein product is CASSLERNLAFF.

Details on this clone: Other nucleotide sequences from this sample produce the same CDR3. This chain uses TRBV3-1 (or the pseudogene TRBV3-2) with TRBJ2-3; D is unresolved. Deletions cut 1 base from V and 6 bases from J, with 2 bases between. Looked up from germline, CDR1 is LGHDT and CDR2 is YNNKEL (reference sequence). This CDR3 contains 11 residues. The CDR3 region is CASSQADTQYF. The CDR3 DNA follows: TGTGCCAGCAGCCAAGCGGATACGCAGTATTTT.

The rearrangement joins TRBV4-2 to TRBJ2-4, with TRBD1 matching 8 bases. Trimming removed 0 bases from V and 8 bases from J; junction bases left unmatched: 15. CDR1 is LGHNA, CDR2 YNFKEQ, per germline. The CDR3 spans 18 residues. CDR3 coding DNA: TGTGCCAGCAGCCAAGAAGTCGGACAGGGCCGAGGATTGGACATTCAGTACTTC. Its translation is CASSQEVGQGRGLDIQYF.

V is TRBV6-1 and J is TRBJ1-2; D ambiguous. The V gene lost 2 bases and the J gene lost 8 bases, with 12 bases spanning the gap. Germline CDR1 is MNHNS and CDR2 is SASEGT. CDR3 length: 13 residues. Here the CDR3 DNA reads TGTGCCAGCAGTGAAATAGCTCTCTCCGGCTACACCTTC. It yields the protein CASSEIALSGYTF.

The rearrangement uses TRBV6-2 or TRBV6-3 and TRBJ2-2, with no clear D. The CDR3 has 17 amino acids. Looked up from germline, CDR1 is MNHEY and CDR2 is SVGEGT. The V gene lost 2 bases and the J gene lost 4 bases, with 17 bases spanning the gap. The CDR3 here is CASSYPLALIGTGELFF. In nucleotides, the CDR3 is TGTGCCAGCAGTTACCCCCTCGCGCTCATAGGCACCGGGGAGCTGTTTTTT.

The chain uses TRBV19 and TRBJ1-3; no reliable D call. Trimming took off 5 bases at V and 0 bases at J, with 11 bases between the two ends. The CDR3 has 15 residues. Germline V gene sequence: CDR1 LNHDA, CDR2 SQIVND (reference sequence). CDR3 DNA: TGTGCCAGTAGTCCCCTCACGAGCTCTGGAAACACCATATATTTT. Its translation: CASSPLTSSGNTIYF.

V gene TRBV21-1 combines with J gene TRBJ1-2. TRBV21-1 is a pseudogene locus. The CDR3 runs 13 residues. The CDR3 is CASSKAGDYGYTF. The DNA for the CDR3 is TGTGCCAGCAGCAAAGCGGGAGACTATGGCTACACCTTC.

Only a few counts were recorded for this clone. This rearrangement joins TRBV7-2 to TRBJ2-1; weak D call: TRBD1 (6 bases). V dropped 5 bases and J dropped 12 bases, with 20 bases sitting between them. The V gene's germline CDR1 is SGHTA and CDR2 FQGNSA. This CDR3 region has 14 residues. The CDR3, as DNA: TGTGCCAGCAGCGACCAGGGGTTTTTGGCGGGGCAGTTCTTC. As protein: CASSDQGFLAGQFF.

The V and J genes are TRBV7-9 and TRBJ2-5; D could derive from TRBD1 or TRBD2 (6 bases each). CDR3 length equals 14 residues. Germline V gene sequence: CDR1 SEHNR, CDR2 FQNEAQ (reference sequence). Trimming cost V 4 bases and J 5 bases, with 14 bases left between them. The CDR3 DNA reads TGTGCCAGCAGCTCGGGGGCCCGGGGGGAGACCCAGTACTTC. As protein: CASSSGARGETQYF.

This chain links TRBV27 with TRBJ2-7; a weak D match, TRBD1 (6 bases). The germline gives CDR1 MNHEY, CDR2 SMNVEV (reference sequence). V was cut by 3 bases and J by 5 bases, with 14 bases left in between. The length of the CDR3 is 14 residues. The DNA of the CDR3 is TGTGCCAGCAGTTTTTCACAGGGTGATAACGAGCAGTACTTC. Its translation is CASSFSQGDNEQYF.

V usage is TRBV2 and J usage is TRBJ2-2; D unresolved. The CDR3 runs to 15 residues. Trimming took 5 bases from V and 0 from J, leaving 10 bases between them. CDR1 is SNHLY, CDR2 FYNNEI, per germline. This chain's CDR3 is CASSLTTANTGELFF. CDR3 nucleotide sequence: TGTGCCAGCAGTTTGACAACAGCGAACACCGGGGAGCTGTTTTTT.